Listed here is a single T cell receptor (beta chain). Its antigen remains unidentified. The data originate from a study of shared clonotypes between healthy human individuals. Turning to the study itself: Participating donors consisted of two women and three men aged 18 to 49. Study results and caveats: When naive CD4 clonotypes were compared across several donors, roughly 4.9% were shared. On the whole, naive subsets had larger estimated richness than memory subsets had.

The ends were cut back, 3 bases at V and 8 bases at J, with 9 bases in the middle. Germline V lookup: CDR1 SGHKS, CDR2 YYEKEE (reference sequence). CDR3 size: 11 residues. Investigators divided CD4+ cells into CD45RA+ naive and CD45RA-negative memory subsets. The repertoire was sequenced with immunoSEQ multiplex PCR; TCRdb's copy has only in-frame clones and lacks some. The data hold around 2.1 million clones, with roughly 95% observed a single time. The clonotype comes from a man aged 18 to 29 in good health. Input material: naive CD4+ T cells sorted from blood. Subset here: CD45RA+ positively selected. The rearrangement links TRBV5-5 to TRBJ2-7; tentative D call: TRBD2 (6 bases). CDR3 in amino acids: CASSWDWQQYF. The CDR3 coding sequence is TGTGCCAGCAGCTGGGACTGGCAGCAGTACTTC.